A selection of T cell receptor beta chains follows, all from one sample in a study of T cell repertoires in cytomegalovirus infection. Which antigens these TCRs recognize remains unknown. TCRdb called the reads again in MiXCR, with one record for every CDR3 protein. The sample records about 310,000 distinct CDR3 sequences, 25% being singletons. The source was cultured PBMCs, collected from culture after CMV antigen stimulation. All receptors come from a human donor in good health (CMV status not recorded). Some clones in this sample may be carry-over from other donors' samples. Each CDR3 is given without its conserved first and last residue.

TRBJ2-7	TRBV9	ASSPQGDGSYEQY
TRBJ1-3	TRBV6-2/TRBV6-3	ASSYGQSSGNTIY
TRBJ2-3	TRBV4-1	ASSQASGGITDTQY
TRBJ1-4	TRBV12-3/TRBV12-4	ASSQSWGTTNEKLF
TRBJ1-2	TRBV7-9	ATQTGAHYGYT
TRBJ1-1	TRBV28	ASIGDRGDTEAF
TRBJ2-7	TRBV6-2/TRBV6-3	ASSYGVGQYEQY
TRBJ1-1	TRBV7-6	ASSLESDTEAF
TRBJ2-5	TRBV3-1	ASSLAAPAGGETQY
TRBJ2-3	TRBV14	ASSQGWNSQQY
TRBJ2-1	TRBV24-1	ATCDSGLAGVDEQF
TRBJ2-2	TRBV7-2	ASSLAAASTTGELF
TRBJ2-3	TRBV6-2/TRBV6-3	ASSYSQGRSSTDTQY
TRBJ1-1	TRBV7-6	ASSLGEFENTEAF
TRBJ2-2	TRBV5-6	ASFPGLRKRELF
TRBJ2-5	TRBV6-2/TRBV6-3	ASSYSRARRYQETQY
TRBJ2-7	TRBV6-2/TRBV6-3	ASSSHRGLEVYEQY
TRBJ2-1	TRBV7-8	ASSLARGGSYNEQF
TRBJ2-1	TRBV4-1	ASSQGVSTLSYEQF
TRBJ2-4	TRBV6-2/TRBV6-3	ASSYGWGSIQY
TRBJ2-4	TRBV9	ASSVDDLAKNIQY
TRBJ2-7	TRBV19	ASSIFGGTYEQY
TRBJ2-7	TRBV10-3	AISHPWEREYSYEQY
TRBJ2-1	TRBV19	ASSIGGENEQF
TRBJ2-5	TRBV11-3	ASSLVWGEVSETQY
TRBJ1-3	TRBV20-1	SATEAVGTAGNTIY
TRBJ1-2	TRBV11-1	ASSSRQGTYGYT
TRBJ2-1	TRBV7-7	ASSLDGSGNEQF